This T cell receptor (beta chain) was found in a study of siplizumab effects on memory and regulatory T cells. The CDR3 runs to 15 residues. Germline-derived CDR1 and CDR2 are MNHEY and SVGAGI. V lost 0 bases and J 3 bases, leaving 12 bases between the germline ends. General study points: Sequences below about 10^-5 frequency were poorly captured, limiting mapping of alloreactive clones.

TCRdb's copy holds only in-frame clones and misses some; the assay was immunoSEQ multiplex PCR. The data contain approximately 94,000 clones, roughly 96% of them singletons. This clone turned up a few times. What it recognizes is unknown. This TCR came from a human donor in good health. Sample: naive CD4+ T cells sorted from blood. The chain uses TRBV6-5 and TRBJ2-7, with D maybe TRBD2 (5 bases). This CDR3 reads CASSYSRVYYYEQYF. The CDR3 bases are TGTGCCAGCAGTTACTCGCGGGTGTACTACTACGAGCAGTACTTC.